A single sample gave rise to the 28 T cell receptor beta chains below, sequenced in a study of blood T cell repertoires in COVID-19. The assay was immunoSEQ multiplex PCR, and TCRdb's table has in-frame clones only and misses some. The sample lists fewer than 90,000 clones; 82% were seen once. Sequences were obtained from peripheral blood. The receptors were gathered from a man aged 50 to 59 with acute or convalescent COVID-19.

This chain connects TRBV18 to TRBJ2-1; D possibly corresponds to TRBD2 (5 bases). V was trimmed by 1 base and J by 3 bases, leaving 19 bases between them. This CDR3 is built from 18 residues. CDR1 is KGHSH, CDR2 LQKENI, per germline. The CDR3 nucleotides are TGTGCCAGCTCACCACTATTCCAAGGGAGCAGCTTCTACAATGAGCAGTTCTTC. Its protein is CASSPLFQGSSFYNEQFF.

The V gene is TRBV6-2 or TRBV6-3, the J gene TRBJ1-4; D is unresolved. V lost 3 bases, J lost 7 bases, and 9 bases lay in between. The germline V gene encodes CDR1 MNHEY and CDR2 SVGEGT. The length of the CDR3 is 13 residues. In DNA, the CDR3 is TGTGCCAGCAGTTATCAGGTGGTTGAAAAACTGTTTTTT. This translates into CASSYQVVEKLFF.

The rearrangement uses TRBV4-2 and TRBJ1-2; no reliable D call. CDR1 is LGHNA and CDR2 is YNFKEQ in the germline V gene. This CDR3 is 15 amino acids long. V was clipped by 1 base and J by 1 base, with 10 bases between them. The CDR3 loop is CASSQGEGDNYGYTF. In DNA, the CDR3 is TGTGCCAGCAGCCAAGGGGAGGGAGATAACTATGGCTACACCTTC.

This clone was counted only a few times. This rearrangement joins TRBV19 to TRBJ1-5; D call uncertain. The V end was cut by 6 bases, the J end by 8 bases, with 17 bases between. Germline V gene lookup returns CDR1 LNHDA and CDR2 SQIVND (reference sequence). CDR3 size: 14 residues. CDR3 amino acids: CASSLIGEREPQHF. The CDR3 DNA follows: TGTGCCAGTAGCCTCATCGGGGAAAGGGAGCCCCAGCATTTT.

The CDR3 DNA is TGTGCCATCAGAGCCGGGACAGGGGCTACCCAGCCCCAGCATTTT. It specifies CAIRAGTGATQPQHF. The chain uses TRBV10-3 and TRBJ1-5; 10 nucleotides agree with TRBD1. The CDR3 loop spans 15 amino acids. V was clipped by 6 bases and J by 7 bases; unmatched bases: 9. The germline V gene has CDR1 ENHRY and CDR2 SYGVKD.

V usage is TRBV3-1 (or the pseudogene TRBV3-2) and J usage is TRBJ2-5; 7 bases line up with TRBD1. The ends lost 5 bases at V and 7 bases at J; junction bases unmatched: 13. Germline-derived CDR1 and CDR2 are LGHDT and YNNKEL (reference sequence). This CDR3 is built from 15 residues. The CDR3 coding sequence is TGTGCCAGCAGCTCTCGGACAGGTCTTGTGGGGACCCAGTACTTC. Amino acid sequence: CASSSRTGLVGTQYF.

The V call is TRBV27, the J call TRBJ1-4; D is ambiguous. Germline-derived CDR1 and CDR2 are MNHEY and SMNVEV (reference sequence). This CDR3 is 14 amino acids long. The germline V and J ends were trimmed by 5 bases and 3 bases, with 10 bases remaining between them. The CDR3 sequence is CASSLTYSNEKLFF. CDR3 nucleotide sequence: TGTGCCAGCAGTCTGACATATTCTAATGAAAAACTGTTTTTT.

The rearrangement links TRBV5-5 to TRBJ1-6; D not certain. Trimming pared 3 bases from V and 5 bases from J, leaving 9 bases between. Germline V CDR1 and CDR2: SGHKS, YYEKEE (reference sequence). This CDR3 is 14 amino acids long. CDR3: CASSSSGNNSPLHF. Here the CDR3 DNA reads TGTGCCAGCAGCTCATCCGGGAATAATTCACCCCTCCACTTT.

This chain links TRBV11-3 with TRBJ2-1; TRBD1 aligns across 7 bases. CDR1 SGHNT and CDR2 YENEEA come from the germline V gene. The J segment lost 4 bases and the V segment lost 4 bases, leaving 7 bases of the junction unmatched. The CDR3 is made up of 15 amino acids. The CDR3 loop is CASSSPGQSYNEQFF. The DNA of the CDR3 is TGTGCCAGCAGCTCGCCGGGACAGTCGTACAATGAGCAGTTCTTC.

CDR3 DNA sequence: TGTGCCAGCAGTTCCCGGCAGAGCGGAGAGACCCAGTACTTC. Translating gives CASSSRQSGETQYF. The V call is TRBV6-2 or TRBV6-3, the J call TRBJ2-5, with D possibly being TRBD2 (5 bases). This CDR3 is 14 amino acids long. Germline assignment: CDR1 MNHEY and CDR2 SVGEGT. With 4 bases removed from V and 4 bases from J, the gap between germline ends came to 13 bases.

The rearrangement links TRBV6-5 to TRBJ1-6, with D maybe TRBD1 (5 bases). The CDR3 totals 14 residues. Trimming shortened V by 3 bases and J by 4 bases, and 7 bases separated the two germline ends. Germline V lookup: CDR1 MNHEY, CDR2 SVGAGI. CDR3 in amino acids: CASSYQGYNSPLHF. The CDR3 DNA sequence: TGTGCCAGCAGTTATCAGGGATATAATTCACCCCTCCACTTT.

The J gene is TRBJ2-7, the V gene TRBV7-2; 8 nucleotides agree with TRBD1. The ends lost 3 bases at V and 4 bases at J; junction bases unmatched: 5. This CDR3 has 14 residues. Per germline, CDR1 SGHTA and CDR2 FQGNSA. CDR3 in DNA: TGTGCCAGCAGCTTCGGGACAGGCCCGTACGAGCAGTACTTC. Translation: CASSFGTGPYEQYF.

The chain joins TRBV5-1 to TRBJ1-1, with D perhaps TRBD1 (5 bases). The CDR3 is made up of 14 amino acids. Trimming took 4 bases from V and 1 from J, leaving 11 bases between them. Germline V CDR1 and CDR2: SGHRS, YFSETQ. In DNA form, the CDR3 reads TGCGCCAGCAGCAAAAAGACAGAGAACACTGAAGCTTTCTTT. Translating it yields CASSKKTENTEAFF. The full variable domain, its missing parts supplied by reference TRBV5-1 and TRBJ1-1, is KAGVTQTPRYLIKTRGQQVTLSCSPISGHRSVSWYQQTPGQGLQFLFEYFSETQRNKGNFPGRFSGRQFSNSRSEMNVSTLELGDSALYLCASSKKTENTEAFFGQGTRLTVV.

V is TRBV4-3 and J is TRBJ1-5, with D possibly matching TRBD1 (5 bases). CDR3 size: 17 residues. V shed 4 bases and J shed 0 bases, with 16 bases lying between them. The germline CDR1 and CDR2 sequences are LGHNA and YSLEER. The DNA for the CDR3 is TGCGCCAGCAGCCTAAATCCTCCGACAGATAGCAATCAGCCCCAGCATTTT. Translation gives CASSLNPPTDSNQPQHF.

V and J are TRBV7-2 and TRBJ2-1, with 10 bases lining up with TRBD2. V dropped 5 bases and J dropped 6; count of bases not matched to a gene: 7. The CDR3 extends over 15 amino acids. The germline CDR1 and CDR2 sequences are SGHTA and FQGNSA. The CDR3 coding sequence is TGTGCCAGCAGCCCTCAAGCGGGGGGGCCCAATGAGCAGTTCTTC. Residues: CASSPQAGGPNEQFF.

This clone was seen more than once but under ten times. The chain combines TRBV13 with TRBJ2-7, with a tentative D call TRBD1 (5 bases). Looked up from germline, CDR1 is PRHDT and CDR2 is FYEKMQ (reference sequence). Deletions cut 4 bases from V and 3 bases from J, with 10 bases between. The length of the CDR3 is 13 residues. DNA for the CDR3: TGTGCCAGCAGCTCGGACAAGTTCTACGAGCAGTACTTC. Its protein is CASSSDKFYEQYF. Supplemented by reference TRBV13 and TRBJ2-7, the full variable domain reads AAGVIQSPRHLIKEKRETATLKCYPIPRHDTVYWYQQGPGQDPQFLISFYEKMQSDKGSIPDRFSAQQFSDYHSELNMSSLELGDSALYFCASSSDKFYEQYFGPGTRLTVT.

This chain uses TRBV2 with TRBJ1-3, with 7 nucleotides matching TRBD1. CDR1 and CDR2 from the germline V gene are SNHLY and FYNNEI. The V gene end was trimmed by 7 bases and the J gene end by 2 bases; junction bases not matched to a gene: 5. This CDR3 is built from 14 residues. CDR3 amino acids: CASTVTGTGNTIYF. The CDR3 nucleotides read TGTGCCAGCACGGTGACAGGGACTGGAAACACCATATATTTT.

V and J are TRBV4-3 and TRBJ2-7; D is undetermined. Germline CDR1 and CDR2: LGHNA and YSLEER. Trimming took 1 base from V and 6 from J, leaving 10 bases between them. The CDR3 is 13 residues long. The CDR3 DNA follows: TGCGCCAGCAGCCAAGGAATTAACTCCGAGCAGTACTTC. Protein: CASSQGINSEQYF.

The rearrangement links TRBV6-5 to TRBJ1-2; TRBD1 matches at 7 bases. CDR3 length: 14 residues. V lost 4 bases to trimming and J lost 0 bases; unmatched junction nucleotides: 2. Germline values: CDR1 MNHEY, CDR2 SVGAGI. CDR3 amino acids: CASSLTGTNYGYTF. The CDR3 DNA follows: TGTGCCAGCAGTTTGACAGGGACTAACTATGGCTACACCTTC.

This chain connects TRBV27 to TRBJ1-6, with a possible D match to TRBD1 (5 bases). Trimming stripped 6 bases from V and 14 bases from J, with 14 bases between. The CDR3 spans 12 residues. CDR1 is MNHEY, CDR2 SMNVEV, per germline (reference sequence). This chain's CDR3 is CASSPLGQALHF. CDR3 nucleotide sequence: TGTGCCAGCAGCCCCTTGGGGCAAGCCCTCCACTTT.

V usage is TRBV19 and J usage is TRBJ2-7; D gene uncertain. Germline lookup yields CDR1 LNHDA and CDR2 SQIVND (reference sequence). The CDR3 loop spans 14 amino acids. The V gene lost 6 bases and the J gene lost 1 base, with 13 bases spanning the gap. CDR3 sequence reads: CASRQFSASYEQYF. CDR3 bases: TGTGCCAGTAGACAGTTTTCCGCTTCCTACGAGCAGTACTTC.

The chain employs TRBV6-5 and TRBJ1-3; 7 bases are a match to TRBD1. This CDR3 has 15 residues. The trim removed 4 bases at V and 4 bases at J, leaving 7 bases unmatched. Germline CDR1 is MNHEY and CDR2 is SVGAGI. CDR3 loop: CASSLTYRGGNTIYF. Written as DNA, the CDR3 is TGTGCCAGCAGTTTAACATACAGGGGCGGAAACACCATATATTTT.

The chain employs TRBV14 and TRBJ1-1; TRBD1 aligns across 9 bases. V shed 4 bases, J shed 5 bases, and the junction held 8 bases outside the gene matches. The CDR3 covers 15 residues. Germline V lookup: CDR1 SGHDN, CDR2 FVKESK. The CDR3: CASSPLQGAVTEAFF. As DNA, the CDR3 is TGTGCCAGCAGCCCTTTACAGGGGGCTGTTACTGAAGCTTTCTTT.

CDR3 nucleotide sequence: TGTGCCAGCTCCGCATGGGGACAAGCAAGCTCCTACAATGAGCAGTTCTTC. Translation: CASSAWGQASSYNEQFF. The chain has TRBV18 and TRBJ2-1, with D possibly TRBD1 on 6 matching bases. There are 17 residues in the CDR3. Trimming took off 6 bases at V and 0 bases at J, with 18 bases between the two ends. From germline, CDR1 is KGHSH and CDR2 LQKENI.

The gene calls are TRBV6-1 and TRBJ1-5; a weak D match, TRBD1 (6 bases). V lost 1 base to trimming and J lost 9 bases, with 10 bases between them. CDR1 is MNHNS, CDR2 SASEGT, per germline. The CDR3 sequence is 13 residues long. The CDR3 sequence: CASSEEARGPQHF. CDR3 nucleotide sequence: TGTGCCAGCAGTGAAGAGGCCAGGGGGCCCCAGCATTTT.

The chain couples TRBV6-2 or TRBV6-3 to TRBJ2-1, with D possibly being TRBD2 (5 bases). The CDR3 totals 16 residues. V was clipped by 4 bases and J by 0 bases, with 13 bases between them. CDR1 and CDR2 (germline): MNHEY, SVGEGT. The CDR3 is CASSSGIESSYNEQFF. The CDR3 nucleotides are TGTGCCAGCAGTTCGGGGATTGAGAGCTCCTACAATGAGCAGTTCTTC.

The J gene is TRBJ2-2, the V gene TRBV5-4; no definite D call. Germline V gene sequence: CDR1 SGHNT, CDR2 YYREEE (reference sequence). There are 13 residues in the CDR3. V was pared by 0 bases and J by 6 bases, with 6 bases between. The CDR3 loop is CASSLAPAGELFF. Written as DNA, the CDR3 is TGTGCCAGCAGCTTGGCCCCCGCCGGGGAGCTGTTTTTT.

The chain couples TRBV5-1 to TRBJ2-1; 13 bases fit TRBD2. Germline CDR1 SGHRS, CDR2 YFSETQ. This CDR3 is 16 amino acids long. With 4 bases clipped from V and 5 bases from J, the junction kept 6 bases outside the gene matches. CDR3 DNA sequence: TGCGCCAGCAGCCGGGGGACTAGCGGGATGCACAATGAGCAGTTCTTC. It encodes CASSRGTSGMHNEQFF. The complete variable domain, with remaining parts taken from reference TRBV5-1 and TRBJ2-1, reads KAGVTQTPRYLIKTRGQQVTLSCSPISGHRSVSWYQQTPGQGLQFLFEYFSETQRNKGNFPGRFSGRQFSNSRSEMNVSTLELGDSALYLCASSRGTSGMHNEQFFGPGTRLTVL.